This T cell receptor beta chain was documented in a study of response to subunit inactivated influenza vaccine. Trimming left V 0 bases short and J 2 bases short, with 11 bases between. CDR1 is DFQATT, CDR2 SNEGSKA, per germline (reference sequence). The length of the CDR3 is 15 residues. MiXCR was run by TCRdb on the RT-PCR reads, yielding one entry per CDR3 protein. The sample yields roughly 790,000 distinct CDR3 sequences, over 20% seen once. This clonotype has only a few counts. As yet, its antigen is unknown. Broader study findings: Authors suggested each seasonal influenza vaccination recruits few new T cells.

The receptor's source is a man between 45 and 60 years old who received an inactivated influenza vaccine. The rearrangement joins TRBV20-1 to TRBJ2-1, with D perhaps matching TRBD2 (7 bases). The input for sequencing was PBMCs from blood, taken 5 days after vaccination. The CDR3 loop reads CSARDRGGAYNEQFF. The CDR3 nucleotides read TGCAGTGCTAGAGATAGGGGGGGCGCCTACAATGAGCAGTTCTTC.